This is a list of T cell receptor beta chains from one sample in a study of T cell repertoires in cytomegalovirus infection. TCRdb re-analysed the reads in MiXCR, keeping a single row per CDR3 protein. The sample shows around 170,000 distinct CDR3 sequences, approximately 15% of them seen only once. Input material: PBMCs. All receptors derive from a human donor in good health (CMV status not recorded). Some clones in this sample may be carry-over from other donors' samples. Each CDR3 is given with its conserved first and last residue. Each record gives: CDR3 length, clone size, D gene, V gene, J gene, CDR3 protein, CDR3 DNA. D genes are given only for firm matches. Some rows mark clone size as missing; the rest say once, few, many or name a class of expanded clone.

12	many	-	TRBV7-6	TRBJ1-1	CASSLTGAEAFF	TGTGCCAGCAGCTTAACCGGCGCTGAAGCTTTCTTT
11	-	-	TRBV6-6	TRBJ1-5	CASTQWQSQHF	TGTGCCAGCACCCAGTGGCAGTCCCAGCATTTT
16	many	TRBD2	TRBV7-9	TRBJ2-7	CASTRGLAGYLGEQYF	TGTGCCAGCACCCGGGGACTAGCGGGATACTTGGGGGAGCAGTACTTC
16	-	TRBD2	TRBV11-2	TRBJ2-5	CASSSGTSGAQETQYF	TGTGCCAGCAGCTCGGGGACTAGCGGGGCCCAAGAGACCCAGTACTTC
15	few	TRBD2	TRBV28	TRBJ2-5	CASSLGGLVQETQYF	TGTGCCAGCAGTTTAGGGGGACTAGTGCAAGAGACCCAGTACTTC
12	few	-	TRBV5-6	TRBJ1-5	CASSNLREPQHF	TGTGCCAGCAGCAACCTGCGGGAGCCCCAGCATTTT
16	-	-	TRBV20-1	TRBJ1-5	CSARDRNLLSNQPQHF	TGCAGTGCTAGAGATCGGAATCTTCTTAGCAATCAGCCCCAGCATTTT
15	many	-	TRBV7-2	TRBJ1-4	CASSTAAGTNEKLFF	TGTGCCAGCAGCACGGCGGCCGGGACAAATGAAAAACTGTTTTTT
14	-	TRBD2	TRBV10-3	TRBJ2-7	CAISQIAGYYEQYF	TGTGCCATCAGTCAAATAGCGGGATACTACGAGCAGTACTTC
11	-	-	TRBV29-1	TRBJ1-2	CSSQGANGYTF	TGCAGTTCTCAGGGAGCAAATGGCTACACCTTC
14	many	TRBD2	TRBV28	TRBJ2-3	CASTKLAGAYTQYF	TGTGCCAGCACTAAACTAGCGGGAGCATATACGCAGTATTTT
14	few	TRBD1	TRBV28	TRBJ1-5	CASTKGQVNQPQHF	TGTGCCAGCACCAAAGGACAGGTCAATCAGCCCCAGCATTTT
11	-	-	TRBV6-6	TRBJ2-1	CASVLANEQFF	TGTGCCAGCGTACTAGCAAATGAGCAGTTCTTC
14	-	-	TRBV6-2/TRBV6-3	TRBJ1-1	CASSLGDMNTEAFF	TGTGCCAGCAGTTTAGGAGATATGAACACTGAAGCTTTCTTT
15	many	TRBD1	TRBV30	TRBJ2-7	CAWRGSGTGLYEQYF	TGTGCCTGGAGGGGATCCGGGACAGGGCTCTACGAGCAGTACTTC
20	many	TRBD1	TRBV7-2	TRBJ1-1	CASSLRDRGAAWAQNTEAFF	TGTGCCAGCAGCTTAAGGGACAGGGGAGCGGCGTGGGCCCAAAACACTGAAGCTTTCTTT
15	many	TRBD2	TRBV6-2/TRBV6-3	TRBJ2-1	CASRLLAGGRNEQFF	TGTGCCAGCAGGCTACTAGCGGGAGGTCGGAATGAGCAGTTCTTC
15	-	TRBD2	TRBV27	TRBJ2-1	CASSRGRALGNEQFF	TGTGCCAGCAGTCGCGGGAGGGCCCTAGGTAATGAGCAGTTCTTC
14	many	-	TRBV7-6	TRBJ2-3	CASSSGDYTDTQYF	TGTGCCAGCAGCTCGGGGGATTACACAGATACGCAGTATTTT
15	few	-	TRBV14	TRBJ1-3	CASSQERSSGNTIYF	TGTGCCAGCAGCCAAGAGCGTAGCTCTGGAAACACCATATATTTT
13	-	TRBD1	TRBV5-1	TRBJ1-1	CASLGQQNTEAFF	TGCGCCAGCCTGGGACAGCAGAACACTGAAGCTTTCTTT
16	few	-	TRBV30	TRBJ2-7	CAWRTPTERGRYEQYF	TGTGCCTGGAGGACCCCGACAGAGCGAGGACGATACGAGCAGTACTTC
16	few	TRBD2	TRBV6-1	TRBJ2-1	CASSETSGRSYNEQFF	TGTGCCAGCAGTGAGACTAGCGGGAGGTCCTACAATGAGCAGTTCTTC